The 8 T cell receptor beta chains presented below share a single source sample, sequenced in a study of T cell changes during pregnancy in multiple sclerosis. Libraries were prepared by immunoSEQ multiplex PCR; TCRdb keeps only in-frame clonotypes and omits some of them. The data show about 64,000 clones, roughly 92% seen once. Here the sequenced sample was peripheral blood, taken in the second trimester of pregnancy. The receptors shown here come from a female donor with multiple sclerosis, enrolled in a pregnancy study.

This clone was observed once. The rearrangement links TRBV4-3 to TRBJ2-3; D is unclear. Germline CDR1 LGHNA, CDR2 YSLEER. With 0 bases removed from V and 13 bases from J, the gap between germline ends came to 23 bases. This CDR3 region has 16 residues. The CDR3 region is CASSQDRSGGALVEYF. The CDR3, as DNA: TGCGCCAGCAGCCAAGATCGCAGTGGCGGAGCTCTGGTCGAGTATTTT.

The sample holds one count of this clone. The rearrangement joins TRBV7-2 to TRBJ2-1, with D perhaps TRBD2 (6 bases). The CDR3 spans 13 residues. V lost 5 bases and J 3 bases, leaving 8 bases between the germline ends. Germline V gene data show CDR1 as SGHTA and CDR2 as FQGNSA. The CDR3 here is CASSQTSYNEQFF. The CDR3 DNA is TGTGCCAGCAGCCAGACTAGCTACAATGAGCAGTTCTTC.

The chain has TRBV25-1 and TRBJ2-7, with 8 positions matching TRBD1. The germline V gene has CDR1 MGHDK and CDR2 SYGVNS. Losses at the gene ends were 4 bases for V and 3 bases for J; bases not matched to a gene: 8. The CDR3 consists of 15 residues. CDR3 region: CASSGAGTGHYEQYF. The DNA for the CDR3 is TGTGCCAGCAGTGGGGCAGGGACAGGACACTACGAGCAGTACTTC.

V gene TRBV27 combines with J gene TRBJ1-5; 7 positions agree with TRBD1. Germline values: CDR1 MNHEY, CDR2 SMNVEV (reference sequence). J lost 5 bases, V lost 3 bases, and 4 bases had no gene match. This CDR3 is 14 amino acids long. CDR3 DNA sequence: TGTGCCAGCAGTTTGGGACAGCGGTATCAGCCCCAGCATTTT. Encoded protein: CASSLGQRYQPQHF.

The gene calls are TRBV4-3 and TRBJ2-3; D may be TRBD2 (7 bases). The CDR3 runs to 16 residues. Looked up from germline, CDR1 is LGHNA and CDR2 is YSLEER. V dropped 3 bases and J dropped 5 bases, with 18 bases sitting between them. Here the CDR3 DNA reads TGCGCCAGCAGCCACACGGGGGGCCAGGGGAAAGATACGCAGTATTTT. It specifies CASSHTGGQGKDTQYF.

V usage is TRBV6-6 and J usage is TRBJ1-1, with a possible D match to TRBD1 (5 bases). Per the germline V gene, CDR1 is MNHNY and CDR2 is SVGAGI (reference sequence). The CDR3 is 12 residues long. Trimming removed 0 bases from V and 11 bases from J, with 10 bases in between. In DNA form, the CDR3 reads TGTGCCAGCAGTTACTCGCCCAGGGCGGCTTTCTTT. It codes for CASSYSPRAAFF.

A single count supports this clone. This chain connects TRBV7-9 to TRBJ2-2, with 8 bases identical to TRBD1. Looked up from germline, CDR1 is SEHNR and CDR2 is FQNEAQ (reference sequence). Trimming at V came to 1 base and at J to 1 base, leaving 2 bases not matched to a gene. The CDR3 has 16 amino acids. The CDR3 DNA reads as TGTGCCAGCAGCTTAGTTACAGGGGGGAACACCGGGGAGCTGTTTTTT. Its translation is CASSLVTGGNTGELFF. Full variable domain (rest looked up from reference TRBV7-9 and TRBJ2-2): DTGVSQNPRHKITKRGQNVTFRCDPISEHNRLYWYRQTLGQGPEFLTYFQNEAQLEKSRLLSDRFSAERPKGSFSTLEIQRTEQGDSAMYLCASSLVTGGNTGELFFGEGSRLTVL.

CDR3 sequence (DNA): TGCGCCAGCAGCTTGGTGGCAGGGGGAAATCAGCCCCAGCATTTT. Protein product: CASSLVAGGNQPQHF. The chain combines TRBV5-1 with TRBJ1-5; 7 bases map to TRBD1. Germline CDR1 reads SGHRS; CDR2 reads YFSETQ. The length of the CDR3 is 15 residues. Losses at the gene ends were 0 bases for V and 4 bases for J; bases not matched to a gene: 4.